Shown below are 17 T cell receptor beta chains from a single sample sequenced in a study of T cell responses to AZD1222 COVID-19 vaccine. Profiling relied on immunoSEQ multiplex PCR, and the TCRdb table lists in-frame clones only, not all of them. The sample holds 95,000 to 150,000 clones, about 90% seen once. Sequencing used peripheral blood, obtained on day 0 of AZD1222 vaccination. The origin of the receptors is an adult in good health.

The chain employs TRBV6-4 and TRBJ1-2; a possible D gene is TRBD1 (6 bases). This CDR3 comprises 13 residues. The V gene's germline CDR1 is MRHNA and CDR2 SNTAGT. The V gene lost 6 bases and the J gene lost 4 bases, with 12 bases spanning the gap. The CDR3 nucleotides are TGTGCCAGCAGACAGGGAGTCGGCTATGGCTACACCTTC. The encoded protein is CASRQGVGYGYTF.

V is TRBV3-1 (or the pseudogene TRBV3-2) and J is TRBJ2-3, with TRBD2 matching 11 bases. Unmatched junction bases numbered 6, after V lost 6 bases and J lost 4 bases. Germline CDR1 reads LGHDT; CDR2 reads YNNKEL (reference sequence). The CDR3 is made up of 15 amino acids. Here the CDR3 DNA reads TGTGCCAGCAGTCCTCTAGCGGGGGGCCCAGATACGCAGTATTTT. Residues: CASSPLAGGPDTQYF.

The chain is built from TRBV5-1 and TRBJ2-1; no definite D call. Germline-derived CDR1 and CDR2 are SGHRS and YFSETQ. The CDR3 totals 14 residues. V was shortened by 6 bases and J by 0 bases, with 10 bases between the two germline ends. The CDR3 spells CASTPEASYNEQFF. CDR3 DNA: TGCGCCAGCACCCCCGAAGCCTCCTACAATGAGCAGTTCTTC.

This clone was picked up one time. The V and J genes are TRBV11-2 and TRBJ1-2; the D is unclear. V lost 5 bases and J 4 bases, leaving 14 bases between the germline ends. CDR1 SGHAT and CDR2 FQNNGV come from the germline V gene. This CDR3 is built from 14 residues. CDR3 sequence: CASSKTRIVYGYTF. The CDR3, as DNA: TGTGCCAGCAGCAAAACCAGGATCGTCTATGGCTACACCTTC. Full variable domain (missing parts from reference TRBV11-2 and TRBJ1-2): EAGVAQSPRYKIIEKRQSVAFWCNPISGHATLYWYQQILGQGPKLLIQFQNNGVVDDSQLPKDRFSAERLKGVDSTLKIQPAKLEDSAVYLCASSKTRIVYGYTFGSGTRLTVV.

The chain has TRBV7-9 and TRBJ2-1; 13 nucleotides line up with TRBD2. V dropped 6 bases and J dropped 7; count of bases not matched to a gene: 6. This CDR3 has 15 residues. Germline V gives CDR1 SEHNR, CDR2 FQNEAQ (reference sequence). CDR3 amino acids: CASSRTSGGANEQFF. Here the CDR3 DNA reads TGTGCCAGCAGTAGAACTAGCGGGGGGGCGAATGAGCAGTTCTTC.

The chain is built from TRBV6-4 and TRBJ2-7; TRBD2 aligns across 8 bases. Trimming cost V 11 bases and J 3 bases; bases outside gene matches: 18. From germline, CDR1 is MRHNA and CDR2 SNTAGT. The CDR3 is 16 residues long. The CDR3 nucleotides are TGTGCCCTACCCCATCTAGCGGGTGCACACCTCTACGAGCAGTACTTC. As protein: CALPHLAGAHLYEQYF.

The genes are TRBV29-1 and TRBJ2-1; no firm D call. Germline V lookup: CDR1 SQVTM, CDR2 ANQGSEA. This CDR3 region has 12 residues. With 3 bases removed from V and 8 bases from J, the gap between germline ends came to 11 bases. The CDR3 protein is CSVDSGSHEQFF. CDR3 DNA sequence: TGCAGCGTTGATTCGGGTAGTCATGAGCAGTTCTTC.

This chain uses TRBV10-1 with TRBJ2-1; TRBD1 might be the D (6 bases). V was cut by 4 bases and J by 6 bases, with 16 bases left in between. There are 15 residues in the CDR3. The germline gives CDR1 WNHNN, CDR2 SYGVQD (reference sequence). The CDR3 nucleotides are TGCGCCAGCAGTGCCGAACAGGGTATTGCCAATGAGCAGTTCTTC. Amino acids: CASSAEQGIANEQFF.

The chain is built from TRBV19 and TRBJ2-3; D possibly corresponds to TRBD2 (5 bases). Trimming removed 5 bases at V and 0 bases at J, with 15 bases between. The CDR3 extends over 16 amino acids. Per the germline V gene, CDR1 is LNHDA and CDR2 is SQIVND (reference sequence). Written as DNA, the CDR3 is TGTGCCAGTAGTCCACTCGGAGGCAGAAGCACAGATACGCAGTATTTT. This translates into CASSPLGGRSTDTQYF.

This sequence joins TRBV5-1 and TRBJ2-2; TRBD1 is a possible D gene (6 bases). The V end was cut by 5 bases, the J end by 0 bases, with 14 bases between. This CDR3 spans 16 amino acids. The V gene's germline CDR1 is SGHRS and CDR2 YFSETQ. The CDR3 DNA reads as TGCGCCAGCAGTATCGGACAGACGACGAACACCGGGGAGCTGTTTTTT. Translated: CASSIGQTTNTGELFF.

The chain uses TRBV11-2 and TRBJ1-6; maybe TRBD1 (5 bases). The CDR3 contains 14 residues. Germline V CDR1 and CDR2: SGHAT, FQNNGV. Trimming took 4 bases from V and 6 from J, leaving 10 bases between them. CDR3 sequence: CASSSRDSNSPLHF. The CDR3 bases are TGTGCCAGCAGCTCCAGGGACTCTAATTCACCCCTCCACTTT.

CDR3 in amino acids: CASSMWKGNGYTF. CDR3 DNA: TGTGCCAGTAGTATGTGGAAGGGTAATGGCTACACCTTC. The chain employs TRBV19 and TRBJ1-2, with unresolved D. This CDR3 has 13 amino acids. CDR1 is LNHDA, CDR2 SQIVND, per germline (reference sequence). Trimming cost V 3 bases and J 6 bases, with 11 bases left between them.

The chain combines TRBV18 with TRBJ2-7; tentative D call: TRBD1 (6 bases). Trimming stripped 2 bases from V and 1 base from J, with 9 bases between. Germline V gene sequence: CDR1 KGHSH, CDR2 LQKENI. The CDR3 runs to 14 residues. The CDR3 loop is CASSPVGQSYEQYF. The CDR3, as DNA: TGTGCCAGCTCACCAGTTGGACAGTCCTACGAGCAGTACTTC.

The V gene is TRBV27, the J gene TRBJ1-2, with 12 bases lining up with TRBD1. The CDR3 is made up of 16 amino acids. V trimming: 2 bases; J trimming: 4 bases; junction bases outside the gene matches: 5. Germline V gives CDR1 MNHEY, CDR2 SMNVEV (reference sequence). This CDR3 reads CASSLVGTGGLYGYTF. For the CDR3, the DNA is TGTGCCAGCAGTTTAGTCGGGACAGGGGGCCTCTATGGCTACACCTTC.

J is TRBJ2-7 and V is TRBV7-3; D may match TRBD1 or TRBD2 (5 bases each). Per the germline V gene, CDR1 is SGHTA and CDR2 is FQGTGA. V was cut by 1 base and J by 4 bases, with 11 bases left in between. This CDR3 has 14 residues. CDR3 residues: CASSLNEGEYEQYF. CDR3 DNA: TGTGCCAGCAGCTTAAATGAAGGGGAGTACGAGCAGTACTTC. The variable domain in full, completed from reference TRBV7-3 and TRBJ2-7, reads GAGVSQTPSNKVTEKGKYVELRCDPISGHTALYWYRQSLGQGPEFLIYFQGTGAADDSGLPNDRFFAVRPEGSVSTLKIQRTERGDSAVYLCASSLNEGEYEQYFGPGTRLTVT.

The rearrangement joins TRBV5-6 to TRBJ1-1; D gene unclear. The CDR3 has 13 amino acids. CDR1 and CDR2 (germline): SGHDT, YYEEEE. V lost 1 base, J lost 0 bases, and 4 bases lay in between. CDR3 loop: CASSLWVNTEAFF. CDR3 sequence (DNA): TGTGCCAGCAGCTTGTGGGTGAACACTGAAGCTTTCTTT.

This chain uses TRBV7-3 with TRBJ2-2; D gene unclear. CDR3 length: 15 residues. CDR1 and CDR2 from the germline V gene are SGHTA and FQGTGA. Deletions cut 5 bases from V and 4 bases from J, with 14 bases between. The CDR3 spells CASSLVGPSTGELFF. Here the CDR3 DNA reads TGTGCCAGCAGCCTGGTCGGGCCGAGCACCGGGGAGCTGTTTTTT.